These 25 T cell receptor beta chains share one sample of origin, sequenced in a study of cytomegalovirus exposure and HLA in healthy donors. The study ran its PCR with 60 Vbeta and 13 Jbeta primers. This table comes from immunoSEQ multiplex PCR, and its TCRdb copy is limited to in-frame clones, with some not included. The sample comprises about 110,000 clones, 50% to 70% of which are singletons, and approximately 3.8% rests with the top ten. The sequencing sample was made of PBMCs. The receptors derive from a man aged 25 to 40 in good health and CMV-seropositive.

Only a few counts were recorded for this clone. The V gene is TRBV11-3, the J gene TRBJ1-2; 7 nucleotides match TRBD1. V lost 4 bases, J lost 6 bases, and 8 bases stayed unmatched. The CDR3 sequence is 14 residues long. Germline CDR1 is SGHNT and CDR2 is YENEEA. The CDR3 sequence is CASSSKIGQDGYTF. DNA for the CDR3: TGTGCCAGCAGCTCTAAAATAGGACAGGATGGCTACACCTTC.

This chain joins TRBV5-5 and TRBJ2-1; 11 bases are a match to TRBD2. Germline V gene sequence: CDR1 SGHKS, CDR2 YYEKEE (reference sequence). This CDR3 has 14 residues. Trimming took 4 bases from V and 9 from J; bases not matched to a gene: 6. CDR3 DNA: TGTGCCAGCAGCCCGTTTAGCGGGGGGGGTGAGCAGTTCTTC. Protein sequence: CASSPFSGGGEQFF.

The sample holds a few counts of this clone. The chain carries TRBV6-1 and TRBJ1-2, with 9 bases that match TRBD1. V shed 2 bases and J 7 bases; nucleotides not matched to a gene: 8. Germline CDR1 is MNHNS and CDR2 is SASEGT. The CDR3 consists of 15 residues. DNA of the CDR3: TGTGCCAGCAGTGAACGGGACAGGGAAGGTGGTGGCTACACCTTC. Its protein product is CASSERDREGGGYTF.

The rearrangement links TRBV4-1 to TRBJ1-2; 11 bases match TRBD1. J gave up 2 bases and V 4 bases, and 3 bases lay outside the gene matches. The V gene's germline CDR1 is MGHRA and CDR2 YSYEKL. The CDR3 length is 15 residues. CDR3 loop: CASSPGQGANYGYTF. The CDR3 bases are TGCGCCAGCAGCCCCGGACAGGGGGCGAACTATGGCTACACCTTC.

V gene TRBV6-1 combines with J gene TRBJ2-2; 7 positions match TRBD2. This CDR3 spans 14 amino acids. The trim removed 9 bases at V and 5 bases at J, leaving 9 bases unmatched. Germline loops: CDR1 MNHNS, CDR2 SASEGT. Here the CDR3 reads CASAGRGNTGELFF. CDR3 nucleotide sequence: TGTGCCAGTGCGGGGAGGGGCAATACCGGGGAGCTGTTTTTT.

V is TRBV6-4 and J is TRBJ2-4; weak D call: TRBD1 (6 bases). The V gene lost 7 bases and the J gene lost 7 bases, with 17 bases spanning the gap. CDR1 MRHNA and CDR2 SNTAGT come from the germline V gene. The CDR3 sequence is 14 residues long. Here the CDR3 reads CASNKGSRGNIQYF. CDR3 bases: TGTGCCAGCAACAAGGGGTCCAGGGGTAACATTCAGTACTTC.

For the CDR3, the DNA is TGTGCCAGCAGGCTGACAGAAAACCAGCCCCAGCATTTT. It is translated as CASRLTENQPQHF. V and J are TRBV6-5 and TRBJ1-5; D is perhaps TRBD1 (5 bases). CDR3 length equals 13 residues. CDR1 and CDR2 from the germline V gene are MNHEY and SVGAGI. The germline V and J ends were trimmed by 6 bases and 7 bases, with 13 bases remaining between them.

The J gene is TRBJ2-1, the V gene TRBV7-8; no clear D gene. V lost 1 base and J lost 6, with 7 bases in between. Germline CDR1 and CDR2: SGHVS and FQNEAQ. This CDR3 contains 13 residues. CDR3 DNA sequence: TGTGCCAGCAGCTTAGGGCAGGCCAATGAGCAGTTCTTC. Translation gives CASSLGQANEQFF.

This chain links TRBV11-2 with TRBJ1-2; TRBD1 is a possible D gene (6 bases). Trimming removed 5 bases from V and 8 bases from J, with 15 bases in between. Germline lookup yields CDR1 SGHAT and CDR2 FQNNGV. The CDR3 sequence is 13 residues long. The CDR3 spells CASSPQGVWGYTF. Written as DNA, the CDR3 is TGTGCCAGCAGCCCACAGGGTGTTTGGGGCTACACCTTC.

This clone was seen a few times. Other DNA sequences in the same sample also yield this CDR3. The chain combines TRBV19 with TRBJ1-1; D call uncertain. The CDR3 sequence is 13 residues long. In germline, CDR1 is LNHDA, CDR2 SQIVND (reference sequence). V lost 7 bases and J lost 5, with 14 bases in between. DNA for the CDR3: TGTGCCAGTAATAGAGAGGGCGATACTGAAGCTTTCTTT. Translating it yields CASNREGDTEAFF.

The V and J genes are TRBV12-5 and TRBJ2-5; 7 nucleotides match TRBD1. This CDR3 has 12 amino acids. Germline CDR1 reads LGHNT; CDR2 reads FRNRAP. J gave up 8 bases and V 6 bases, and 6 bases lay outside the gene matches. The CDR3 protein is CASGPTGLTQYF. CDR3 sequence (DNA): TGTGCTAGTGGGCCGACAGGGCTTACCCAGTACTTC.

The chain employs TRBV5-6 and TRBJ2-3; possible D gene TRBD2, 7 bases. Germline V CDR1 and CDR2: SGHDT, YYEEEE. The germline V and J ends were trimmed by 6 bases and 3 bases, with 17 bases remaining between them. The CDR3 is 15 residues long. The CDR3 sequence: CASILWGGATDTQYF. In DNA, the CDR3 is TGTGCCAGCATCCTCTGGGGGGGGGCTACAGATACGCAGTATTTT.

This clone was recorded a few times. The chain carries TRBV6-1 and TRBJ2-7; 9 nucleotides match TRBD1. Germline CDR1 reads MNHNS; CDR2 reads SASEGT. Trimming took 6 bases from V and 3 from J; bases not matched to a gene: 3. The CDR3 spans 13 residues. Written as DNA, the CDR3 is TGTGCCAGCAGCTTGGACAGGGGCTACGAGCAGTACTTC. Translated: CASSLDRGYEQYF.

This chain links TRBV15 with TRBJ2-7; TRBD1 aligns across 10 bases. CDR3 length: 13 residues. Germline V lookup: CDR1 LNHNV, CDR2 YYDKDF (reference sequence). V was clipped by 9 bases and J by 3 bases; unmatched bases: 5. Here the CDR3 reads CATGWDRGYEQYF. Written as DNA, the CDR3 is TGTGCCACGGGGTGGGACAGGGGCTACGAGCAGTACTTC.

This clone has only one observation. The chain combines TRBV11-2 with TRBJ1-2, with 7 positions matching TRBD1. CDR3 length equals 15 residues. V lost 5 bases and J lost 0; bases outside the gene matches: 6. The germline V gene has CDR1 SGHAT and CDR2 FQNNGV. The CDR3 bases are TGTGCCAGCAGCGACCGGGACAGAACTAACTATGGCTACACCTTC. Translating it yields CASSDRDRTNYGYTF.

This clone was seen a handful of times. The chain couples TRBV28 to TRBJ2-1; possibly TRBD2 for D (6 bases). V lost 8 bases to trimming and J lost 6 bases, with 14 bases between them. The CDR3 is made up of 13 amino acids. Germline CDR1 is MDHEN and CDR2 is SYDVKM. The CDR3 bases are TGTGCCAGCTATGGGCTAGCGCCCAATGAGCAGTTCTTC. Residues: CASYGLAPNEQFF.

The V and J genes are TRBV18 and TRBJ2-2, with 8 bases fitting TRBD2. This CDR3 comprises 16 residues. Germline V gene data show CDR1 as KGHSH and CDR2 as LQKENI. V lost 6 bases to trimming and J lost 2 bases; unmatched junction nucleotides: 8. CDR3 sequence: CASSFGLAGNTGELFF. DNA of the CDR3: TGTGCCAGCTCCTTCGGACTAGCTGGTAACACCGGGGAGCTGTTTTTT.

This clone has just a few counts. This rearrangement joins TRBV2 to TRBJ1-1; D is undetermined. In germline, CDR1 is SNHLY, CDR2 FYNNEI. The CDR3 length is 13 residues. V was pared by 6 bases and J by 6 bases, with 14 bases between. The CDR3 reads CASSPFPRAEAFF. The CDR3 region has the DNA TGTGCCAGCAGCCCGTTCCCTCGGGCTGAAGCTTTCTTT. Combining the CDR3 with reference TRBV2 and TRBJ1-1 gives the whole variable domain EPEVTQTPSHQVTQMGQEVILRCVPISNHLYFYWYRQILGQKVEFLVSFYNNEISEKSEIFDDQFSVERPDGSNFTLKIRSTKLEDSAMYFCASSPFPRAEAFFGQGTRLTVV.

CDR3 amino acids: CAISVGTPSGYTF. The CDR3 DNA reads as TGTGCCATCAGTGTGGGGACACCCAGTGGCTACACCTTC. The rearrangement uses TRBV10-3 and TRBJ1-2; D possibly corresponds to TRBD1 (6 bases). The CDR3 covers 13 residues. The germline V gene has CDR1 ENHRY and CDR2 SYGVKD. V was pared by 4 bases and J by 7 bases, with 13 bases between.

The CDR3 nucleotides read TGCAGCGTGGTAGGACTTAACTATGGCTACACCTTC. It translates to CSVVGLNYGYTF. The chain combines TRBV29-1 with TRBJ1-2; no firm D call. The V end lost 6 bases, the J end lost 1 base, and 9 bases lay between the germline ends. Germline V lookup: CDR1 SQVTM, CDR2 ANQGSEA. This CDR3 is built from 12 residues.

J is TRBJ1-1 and V is TRBV5-1; 7 bases line up with TRBD1. V was pared by 5 bases and J by 4 bases, with 8 bases of the junction left unmatched. The V gene's germline CDR1 is SGHRS and CDR2 YFSETQ. The length of the CDR3 is 14 residues. CDR3 coding DNA: TGCGCCAGCAGTCAACAGGGGTTGCGCACTGAAGCTTTCTTT. It codes for CASSQQGLRTEAFF.

This CDR3 is CASSYRQGTTDTQYF. As DNA, the CDR3 is TGTGCCAGCAGTTACAGACAGGGAACCACAGATACGCAGTATTTT. The gene calls are TRBV6-5 and TRBJ2-3, with 7 bases lining up with TRBD1. With 2 bases clipped from V and 2 bases from J, the junction kept 4 bases outside the gene matches. The germline CDR1 and CDR2 sequences are MNHEY and SVGAGI. The CDR3 is 15 residues long.

The V call is TRBV6-1, the J call TRBJ1-5; D is ambiguous. The CDR3 loop spans 16 amino acids. CDR1 and CDR2 from the germline V gene are MNHNS and SASEGT. Trimming took 2 bases from V and 2 from J, leaving 13 bases between them. The CDR3 DNA sequence: TGTGCCAGCAGTGAATTTCCGAGAATCGGCAATCAGCCCCAGCATTTT. It yields the protein CASSEFPRIGNQPQHF.

Concerning this clone itself: Relative to the germline gene, one junction end is altered; a read error may explain this. The chain combines TRBV28 with TRBJ1-2; D may be TRBD1 (6 bases). This CDR3 region has 15 residues. Germline CDR1 and CDR2: MDHEN and SYDVKM. The CDR3 DNA sequence: TGTGCCAGCAGTTTAGGGGGGGGCGCGGTCTATGTCTACACCTTC. This sequence encodes CASSLGGGAVYVYTF.

The rearrangement links TRBV4-2 to TRBJ2-5; 10 nucleotides agree with TRBD1. This CDR3 contains 15 residues. From germline, CDR1 is LGHNA and CDR2 YNFKEQ. The junction had 3 bases not matched to a gene; V was cut back by 1 base and J by 4 bases. The CDR3 DNA reads TGTGCCAGCAGCCAAGGGGACAGGGGATCAGAGACCCAGTACTTC. Residues: CASSQGDRGSETQYF.